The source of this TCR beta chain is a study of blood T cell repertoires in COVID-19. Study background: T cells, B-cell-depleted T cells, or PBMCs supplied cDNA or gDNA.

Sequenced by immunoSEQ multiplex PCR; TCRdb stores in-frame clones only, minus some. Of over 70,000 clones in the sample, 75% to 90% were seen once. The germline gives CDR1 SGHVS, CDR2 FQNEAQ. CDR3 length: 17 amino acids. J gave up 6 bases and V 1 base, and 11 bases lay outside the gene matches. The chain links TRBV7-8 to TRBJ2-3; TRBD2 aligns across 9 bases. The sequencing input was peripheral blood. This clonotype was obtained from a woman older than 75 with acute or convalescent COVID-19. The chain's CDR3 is CASSLVIGGGGKDTQYF. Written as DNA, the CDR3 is TGTGCCAGCAGCTTAGTAATAGGCGGGGGGGGCAAGGATACGCAGTATTTT.